The text below deals with one T cell receptor beta chain. Its antigen remains unidentified. This CDR3 has 15 amino acids. Trimming cost V 1 base and J 3 bases, with 12 bases left between them. Unique molecular identifiers were built into the TCRbeta library. TCRdb reanalysed the PCR reads using MiXCR and keeps one entry per CDR3 protein. The sample has about 500,000 distinct CDR3 sequences, 11% seen once; the top ten hold 12% to 15%. This entry belongs to a study of T-cell reconstitution after alpha-beta-depleted transplantation in children. Study-wide results and limits: Reportedly, only several hundred clones from non-depleted graft cells drove alpha-beta T-cell counts at about two months. There were some patients whose high TCRbeta diversity at day 60 came from surviving recipient T cells and thymic progenitors. T-cell numbers and diversity, one year after transplant, stemmed largely from T cells that were newly produced.

The chain combines TRBV12-3 or TRBV12-4 with TRBJ1-2; D might be TRBD1 (5 bases). The sample consisted of PBMCs, mostly from graft donor cells, taken 180 days after TCRalphabeta/CD19-depleted stem cell transplant. This clonotype was obtained from a female patient aged 2-9 years who had a stem cell transplant for aplastic anemia, so the T cells may come from the graft donor. This chain's CDR3 is CASSLDSIRDYGYTF. CDR3 coding DNA: TGTGCCAGCAGTTTAGACAGTATCAGGGACTATGGCTACACCTTC.